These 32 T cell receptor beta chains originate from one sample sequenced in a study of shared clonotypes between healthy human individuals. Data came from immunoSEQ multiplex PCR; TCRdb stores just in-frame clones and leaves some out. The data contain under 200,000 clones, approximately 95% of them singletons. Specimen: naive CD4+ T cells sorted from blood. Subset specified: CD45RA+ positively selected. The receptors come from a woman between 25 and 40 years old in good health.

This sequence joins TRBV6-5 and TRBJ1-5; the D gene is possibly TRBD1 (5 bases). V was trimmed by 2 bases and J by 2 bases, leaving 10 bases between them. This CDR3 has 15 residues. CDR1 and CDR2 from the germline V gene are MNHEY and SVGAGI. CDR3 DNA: TGTGCCAGCAGTTACAGACAGTCTGGCAATCAGCCCCAGCATTTT. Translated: CASSYRQSGNQPQHF.

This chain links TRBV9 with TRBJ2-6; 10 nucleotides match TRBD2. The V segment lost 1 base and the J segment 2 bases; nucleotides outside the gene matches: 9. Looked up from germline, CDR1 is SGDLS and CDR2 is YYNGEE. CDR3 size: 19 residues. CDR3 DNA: TGTGCCAGCAGCGTATCTCTAGCGGGAGATCTTGCTGGGGCCAACGTCCTGACTTTC. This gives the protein CASSVSLAGDLAGANVLTF.

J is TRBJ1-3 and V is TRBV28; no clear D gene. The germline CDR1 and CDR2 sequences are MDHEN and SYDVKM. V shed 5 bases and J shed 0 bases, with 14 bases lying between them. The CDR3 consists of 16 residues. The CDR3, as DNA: TGTGCCAGCAGTACAGCTGAGGGCTTCTCTGGAAACACCATATATTTT. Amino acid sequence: CASSTAEGFSGNTIYF.

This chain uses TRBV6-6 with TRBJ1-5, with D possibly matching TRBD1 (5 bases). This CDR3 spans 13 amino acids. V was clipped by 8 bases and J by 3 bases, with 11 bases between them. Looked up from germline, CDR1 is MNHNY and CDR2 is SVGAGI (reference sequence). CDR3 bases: TGTGCCAGCGGTCAGGGAGACAATCAGCCCCAGCATTTT. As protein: CASGQGDNQPQHF.

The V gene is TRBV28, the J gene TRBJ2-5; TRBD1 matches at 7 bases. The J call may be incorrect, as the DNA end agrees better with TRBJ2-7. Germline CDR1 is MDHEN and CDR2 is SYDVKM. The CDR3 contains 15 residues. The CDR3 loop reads CASIPPGTDIYEQYF. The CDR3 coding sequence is TGTGCCAGCATTCCTCCCGGGACAGACATCTACGAGCAGTACTTC.

CDR3: CASSQVKGGPEAFF. The CDR3 DNA sequence: TGTGCCAGCAGCCAAGTCAAGGGCGGACCTGAAGCTTTCTTT. V gene TRBV14 combines with J gene TRBJ1-1, with D hard to call. The CDR3 extends over 14 amino acids. The V end lost 1 base, the J end lost 6 bases, and 12 bases lay between the germline ends. CDR1 is SGHDN and CDR2 is FVKESK in the germline V gene.

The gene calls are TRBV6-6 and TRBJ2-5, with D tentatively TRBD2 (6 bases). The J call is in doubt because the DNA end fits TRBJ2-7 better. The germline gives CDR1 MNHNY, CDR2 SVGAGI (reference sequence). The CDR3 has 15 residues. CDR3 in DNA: TGTGCCAGCAGCGACACAACGACTAGTCTACACGAGCAGTACTTC. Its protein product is CASSDTTTSLHEQYF.

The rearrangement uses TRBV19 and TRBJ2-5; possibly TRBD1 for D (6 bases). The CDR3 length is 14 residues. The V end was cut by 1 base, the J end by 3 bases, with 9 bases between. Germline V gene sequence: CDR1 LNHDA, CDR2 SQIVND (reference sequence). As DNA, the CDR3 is TGTGCCAGTAGTATAGTACACAGGGAAGAGACCCAGTACTTC. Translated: CASSIVHREETQYF.

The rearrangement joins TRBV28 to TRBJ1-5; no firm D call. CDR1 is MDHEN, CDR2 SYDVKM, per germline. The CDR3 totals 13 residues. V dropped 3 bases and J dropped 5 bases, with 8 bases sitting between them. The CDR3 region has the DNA TGTGCCAGCAGTTTGGTGGCGGATCAGCCCCAGCATTTT. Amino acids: CASSLVADQPQHF. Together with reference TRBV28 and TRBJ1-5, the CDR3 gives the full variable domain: DVKVTQSSRYLVKRTGEKVFLECVQDMDHENMFWYRQDPGLGLRLIYFSYDVKMKEKGDIPEGYSVSREKKERFSLILESASTNQTSMYLCASSLVADQPQHFGDGTRLSIL.

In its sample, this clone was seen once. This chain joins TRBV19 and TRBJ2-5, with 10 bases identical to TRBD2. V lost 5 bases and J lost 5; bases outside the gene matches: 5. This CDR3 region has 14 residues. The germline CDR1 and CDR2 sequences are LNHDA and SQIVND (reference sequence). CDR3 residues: CASSLAGAQETQYF. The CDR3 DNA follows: TGTGCCAGTAGTCTAGCGGGAGCCCAGGAGACCCAGTACTTC.

The CDR3 DNA reads as TGTGCCAGCAGTTTAAACCCAGCGGGAGGGTCGTCTAGCACAGATACGCAGTATTTT. Its protein product is CASSLNPAGGSSSTDTQYF. The rearrangement links TRBV28 to TRBJ2-3; the match to TRBD2 covers 10 bases. With 2 bases clipped from V and 0 bases from J, the junction kept 11 bases outside the gene matches. In germline, CDR1 is MDHEN, CDR2 SYDVKM. The CDR3 contains 19 residues.

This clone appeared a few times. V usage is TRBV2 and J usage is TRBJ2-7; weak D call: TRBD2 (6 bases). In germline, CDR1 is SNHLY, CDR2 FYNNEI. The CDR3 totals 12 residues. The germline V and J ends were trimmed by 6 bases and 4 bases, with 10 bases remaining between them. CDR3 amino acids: CASSGGGYEQYF. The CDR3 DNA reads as TGTGCCAGCAGCGGGGGTGGGTACGAGCAGTACTTC.

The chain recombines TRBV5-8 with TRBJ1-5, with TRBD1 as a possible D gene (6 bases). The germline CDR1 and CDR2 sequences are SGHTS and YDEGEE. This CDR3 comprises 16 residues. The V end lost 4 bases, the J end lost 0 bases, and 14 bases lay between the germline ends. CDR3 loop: CASSDGQLYSNQPQHF. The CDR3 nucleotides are TGTGCCAGCAGCGACGGACAGCTTTATAGCAATCAGCCCCAGCATTTT.

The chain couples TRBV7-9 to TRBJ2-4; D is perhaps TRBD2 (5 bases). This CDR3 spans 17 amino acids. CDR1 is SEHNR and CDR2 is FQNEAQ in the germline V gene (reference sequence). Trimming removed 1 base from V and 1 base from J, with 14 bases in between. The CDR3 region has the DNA TGTGCCAGCAGCTTAGAGGAGGTGGGGTATGCCAAAAACATTCAGTACTTC. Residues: CASSLEEVGYAKNIQYF.

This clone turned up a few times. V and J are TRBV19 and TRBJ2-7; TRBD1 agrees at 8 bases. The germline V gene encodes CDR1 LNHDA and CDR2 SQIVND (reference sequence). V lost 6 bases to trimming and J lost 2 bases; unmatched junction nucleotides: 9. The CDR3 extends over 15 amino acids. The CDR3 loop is CASSARTGIPYEQYF. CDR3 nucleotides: TGTGCCAGTAGCGCCCGGACAGGGATACCCTACGAGCAGTACTTC.

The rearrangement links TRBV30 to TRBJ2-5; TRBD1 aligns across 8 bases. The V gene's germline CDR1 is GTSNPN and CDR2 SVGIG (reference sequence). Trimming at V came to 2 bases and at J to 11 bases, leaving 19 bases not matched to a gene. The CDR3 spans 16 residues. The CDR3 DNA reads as TGTGCCTGGAGTCACTCGACCCTCGGACAGGGAGGTGAGCAGTACTTC. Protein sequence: CAWSHSTLGQGGEQYF.

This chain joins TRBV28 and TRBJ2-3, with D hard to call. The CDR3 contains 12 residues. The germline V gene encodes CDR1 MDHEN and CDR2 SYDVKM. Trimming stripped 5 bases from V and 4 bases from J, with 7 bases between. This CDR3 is CASSEVPDTQYF. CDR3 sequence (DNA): TGTGCCAGCAGTGAAGTCCCAGATACGCAGTATTTT.

The CDR3 nucleotides read TGTGCCAGCAGCTTAGATCAGAACATTCAGTACTTC. Encoded protein: CASSLDQNIQYF. The chain is built from TRBV7-8 and TRBJ2-4; D not resolved. V shed 1 base and J shed 7 bases, with 5 bases lying between them. This CDR3 spans 12 amino acids. Germline V gene sequence: CDR1 SGHVS, CDR2 FQNEAQ.

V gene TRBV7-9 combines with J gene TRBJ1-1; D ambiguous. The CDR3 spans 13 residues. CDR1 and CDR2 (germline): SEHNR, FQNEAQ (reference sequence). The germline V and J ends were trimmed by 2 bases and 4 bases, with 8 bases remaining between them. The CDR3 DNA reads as TGTGCCAGCAGCTTATCGGGAATCACTGAAGCTTTCTTT. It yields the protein CASSLSGITEAFF.

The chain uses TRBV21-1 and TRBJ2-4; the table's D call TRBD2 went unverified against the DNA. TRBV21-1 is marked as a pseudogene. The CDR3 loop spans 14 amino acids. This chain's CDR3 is CASTLDLAKNIQYF. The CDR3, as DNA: TGTGCCAGCACTTTAGATCTAGCCAAAAACATTCAGTACTTC.

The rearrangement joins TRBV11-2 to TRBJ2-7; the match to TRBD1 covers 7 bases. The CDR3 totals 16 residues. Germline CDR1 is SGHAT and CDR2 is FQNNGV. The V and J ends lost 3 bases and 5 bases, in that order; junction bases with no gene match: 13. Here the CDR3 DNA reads TGTGCCAGCAGCTTCGCTCCCAAGGGCAGGGGGAACGAGCAGTACTTC. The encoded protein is CASSFAPKGRGNEQYF.

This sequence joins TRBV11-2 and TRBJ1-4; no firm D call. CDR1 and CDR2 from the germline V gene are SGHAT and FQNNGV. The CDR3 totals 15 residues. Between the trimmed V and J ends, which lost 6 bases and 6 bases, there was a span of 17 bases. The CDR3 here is CASRHPGGRDEKLFF. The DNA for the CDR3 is TGTGCCAGCAGGCATCCCGGTGGGCGCGATGAAAAACTGTTTTTT. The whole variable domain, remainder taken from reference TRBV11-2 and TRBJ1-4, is EAGVAQSPRYKIIEKRQSVAFWCNPISGHATLYWYQQILGQGPKLLIQFQNNGVVDDSQLPKDRFSAERLKGVDSTLKIQPAKLEDSAVYLCASRHPGGRDEKLFFGSGTQLSVL.

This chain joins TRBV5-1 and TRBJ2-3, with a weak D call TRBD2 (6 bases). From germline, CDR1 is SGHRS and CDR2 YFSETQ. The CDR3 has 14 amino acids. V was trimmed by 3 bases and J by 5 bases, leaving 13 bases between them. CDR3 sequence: CASSSGTALDTQYF. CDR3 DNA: TGCGCCAGCAGCTCAGGGACTGCATTAGATACGCAGTATTTT.

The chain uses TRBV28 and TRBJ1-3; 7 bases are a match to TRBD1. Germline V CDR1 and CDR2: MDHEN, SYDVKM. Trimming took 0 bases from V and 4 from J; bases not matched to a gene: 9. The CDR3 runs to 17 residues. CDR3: CASSLWVGGASGNTIYF. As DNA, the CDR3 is TGTGCCAGCAGTTTATGGGTAGGGGGCGCATCCGGAAACACCATATATTTT.

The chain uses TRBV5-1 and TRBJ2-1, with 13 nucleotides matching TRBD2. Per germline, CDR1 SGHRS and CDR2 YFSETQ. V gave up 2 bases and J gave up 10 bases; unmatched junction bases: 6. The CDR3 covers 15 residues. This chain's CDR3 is CASSFGLAGVGEQFF. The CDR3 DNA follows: TGCGCCAGCAGCTTCGGACTAGCGGGAGTGGGGGAGCAGTTCTTC.

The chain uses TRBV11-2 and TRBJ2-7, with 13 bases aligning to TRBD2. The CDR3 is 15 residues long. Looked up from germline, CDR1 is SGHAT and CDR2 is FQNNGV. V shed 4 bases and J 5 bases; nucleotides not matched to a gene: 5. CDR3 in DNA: TGTGCCAGCAGCTGGGGACTAGCGGGAATCAACGAGCAGTACTTC. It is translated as CASSWGLAGINEQYF.

CDR3 in amino acids: CASSPLDRGRDEAFF. The CDR3 DNA sequence: TGTGCCAGCTCACCCCTCGACAGGGGGAGGGATGAAGCTTTCTTT. The V gene is TRBV18, the J gene TRBJ1-1, with 9 bases that match TRBD1. After removal of 3 bases from V and 7 bases from J, the junction contained 9 bases not matched to a gene. CDR1 and CDR2 (germline): KGHSH, LQKENI. This CDR3 is 15 amino acids long.

The CDR3: CASTVQIGLGYGYTF. The CDR3, as DNA: TGTGCCAGCACCGTACAGATCGGGCTTGGCTATGGCTACACCTTC. The chain carries TRBV6-7 and TRBJ1-2; no definite D call. TRBV6-7 is given ORF status, its function remaining uncertain. This CDR3 region has 15 residues. V was shortened by 7 bases and J by 4 bases, with 19 bases between the two germline ends.

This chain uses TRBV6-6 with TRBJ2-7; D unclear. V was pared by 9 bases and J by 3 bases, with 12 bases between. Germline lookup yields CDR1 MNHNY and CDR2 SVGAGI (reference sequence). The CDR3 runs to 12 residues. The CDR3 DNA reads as TGTGCCAGAAAAGGCAGATACTACGAGCAGTACTTC. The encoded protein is CARKGRYYEQYF.

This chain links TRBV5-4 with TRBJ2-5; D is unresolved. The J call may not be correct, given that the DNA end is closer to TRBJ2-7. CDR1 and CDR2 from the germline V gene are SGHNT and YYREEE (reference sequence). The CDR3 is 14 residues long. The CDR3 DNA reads TGTGCCAGCAGTTCAGACCTGAGATTCTACGAGCAGTACTTC. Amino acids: CASSSDLRFYEQYF.

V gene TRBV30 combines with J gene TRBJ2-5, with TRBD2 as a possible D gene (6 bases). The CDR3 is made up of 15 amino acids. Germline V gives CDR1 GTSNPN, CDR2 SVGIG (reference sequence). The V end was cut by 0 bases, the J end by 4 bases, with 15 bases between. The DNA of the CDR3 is TGTGCCTGGAGTGTAGGTGTGGGAGGCTCAGAGACCCAGTACTTC. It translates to CAWSVGVGGSETQYF.

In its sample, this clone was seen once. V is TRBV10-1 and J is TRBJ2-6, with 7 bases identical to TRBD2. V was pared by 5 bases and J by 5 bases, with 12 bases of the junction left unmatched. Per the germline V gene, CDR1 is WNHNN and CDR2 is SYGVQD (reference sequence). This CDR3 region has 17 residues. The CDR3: CASSCTSAQSRANVLTF. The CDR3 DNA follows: TGCGCCAGCAGTTGTACTAGCGCACAAAGTCGGGCCAACGTCCTGACTTTC.